This T cell receptor (beta chain) was captured by sequencing in a study of blood T cell repertoires in COVID-19. After removal of 3 bases from V and 1 base from J, the junction contained 12 bases not matched to a gene. Germline V lookup: CDR1 MGHRA, CDR2 YSYEKL. There are 19 residues in the CDR3. Sequencing used immunoSEQ multiplex PCR; TCRdb keeps in-frame clones, though not all of them. The data hold 200,000 to 300,000 clones, with about 90% observed a single time. This sequence originates from a man aged 60-69 years with acute or convalescent COVID-19. Sequencing input: peripheral blood. The chain carries TRBV4-1 and TRBJ2-3, with 11 nucleotides matching TRBD2. For the CDR3, the DNA is TGCGCCAGCAGCCAGGGCCTAAATTTAGCGGGAGGGGGCACAGATACGCAGTATTTT. Translation: CASSQGLNLAGGGTDTQYF.